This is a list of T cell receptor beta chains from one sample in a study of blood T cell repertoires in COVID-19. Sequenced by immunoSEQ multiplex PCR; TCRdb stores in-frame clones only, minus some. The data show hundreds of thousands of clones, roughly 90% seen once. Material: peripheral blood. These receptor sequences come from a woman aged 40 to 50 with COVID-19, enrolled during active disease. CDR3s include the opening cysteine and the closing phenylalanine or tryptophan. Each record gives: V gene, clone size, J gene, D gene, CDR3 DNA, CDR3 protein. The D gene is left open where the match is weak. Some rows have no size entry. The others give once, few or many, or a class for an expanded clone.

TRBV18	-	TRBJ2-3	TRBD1	TGTGCCAGCTCACCACCGGACAGGGCAGATACGCAGTATTTT	CASSPPDRADTQYF
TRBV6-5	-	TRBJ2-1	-	TGTGCCAGCAAGACAGGCTCCTACAATGAGCAGTTCTTC	CASKTGSYNEQFF
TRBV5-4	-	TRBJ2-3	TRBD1	TGTGCCAGCAGCGTCCGACAGGGCCCCAGCACAGATACGCAGTATTTT	CASSVRQGPSTDTQYF
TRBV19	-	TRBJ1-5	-	TGTGCCAGTAGCCACCGAACAGGGAATAGCAATCAGCCCCAGCATTTT	CASSHRTGNSNQPQHF
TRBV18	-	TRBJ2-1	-	TGTGCCAGCTCACCAAGCAGCGACAATGAGCAGTTCTTC	CASSPSSDNEQFF
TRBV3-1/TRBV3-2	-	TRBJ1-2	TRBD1	TGTGCCAGCAGCCAAGAATCGAGGGGGCAAGGCTACACCTTC	CASSQESRGQGYTF
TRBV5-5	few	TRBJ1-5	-	TGTGCCAGCAGCTTGTGGTCCCAGCCGACCTCGACGAGTAGCCGACAGCCCCAGCATTTT	CASSLWSQPTSTSSRQPQHF
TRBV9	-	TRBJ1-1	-	TGTGCCAGCAGCGTCGGGACTTTGCCCAACACTGAAGCTTTCTTT	CASSVGTLPNTEAFF
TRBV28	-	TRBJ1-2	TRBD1	TGTGCCAGCAGGTCGACAGGGTACTATGGCTACACCTTC	CASRSTGYYGYTF
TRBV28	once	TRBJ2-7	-	TGTGCCAGTAGAGGAAGCTACGAGCAGTACTTC	CASRGSYEQYF
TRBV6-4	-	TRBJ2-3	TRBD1	TGTGCCAGCAGTGACCTACCGGGACAGACAGATACGCAGTATTTT	CASSDLPGQTDTQYF
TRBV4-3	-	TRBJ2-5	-	TGCGCCAGCAGCCAAGTCCTCCTCGAGGCCCAGTACTTC	CASSQVLLEAQYF
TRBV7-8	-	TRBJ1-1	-	TGTGCCAGCAGCTTTGGACAGATGAACACTGAAGCTTTCTTT	CASSFGQMNTEAFF
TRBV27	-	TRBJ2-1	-	TGTGCCAGCAGTTTAGTGGGGACTGGAAACAATGAGCAGTTCTTC	CASSLVGTGNNEQFF
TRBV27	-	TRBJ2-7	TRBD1	TGTGCCAGCAGTTTGGAGCAGGGCAGGGGGCTTGAGCAGTACTTC	CASSLEQGRGLEQYF
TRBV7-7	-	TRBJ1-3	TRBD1	TGTGCTAGCAGCCCGGGACAGGGGGTAAACACCATATATTTT	CASSPGQGVNTIYF
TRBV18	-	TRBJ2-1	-	TGTGCCAGCTCACCCAATTCTAGGGGCCCTTACAATGAGCAGTTCTTC	CASSPNSRGPYNEQFF
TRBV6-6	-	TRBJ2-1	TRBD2	TGTGCCAGCGGACAAAGCGGGGGGTCCTACAATGAGCAGTTCTTC	CASGQSGGSYNEQFF
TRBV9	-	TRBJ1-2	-	TGTGCCAGCAGCGGTCCCCACAGGGCGCGTGGTAACTATGGCTACACCTTC	CASSGPHRARGNYGYTF
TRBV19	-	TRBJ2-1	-	TGTGCCAGTAGTCCCCGGGTCTACAATGAGCAGTTCTTC	CASSPRVYNEQFF
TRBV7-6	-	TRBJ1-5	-	TGTGCCAGCAGCCCTCTGGGCCGGGAGAATCAGCCCCAGCATTTT	CASSPLGRENQPQHF
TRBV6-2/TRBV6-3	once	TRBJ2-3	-	TGTGCCAGCAGTTACCCAGTGCAGGGGCGGGTCGGTACGCAGTATTTT	CASSYPVQGRVGTQYF
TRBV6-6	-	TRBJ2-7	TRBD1	TGTGCCAGCAGTTACTCGACAGGGCTTTACGAGCAGTACTTC	CASSYSTGLYEQYF
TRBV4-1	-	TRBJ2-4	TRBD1	TGCGCCAGCAGCGATCGGCCCGGGACAGGCAAAAACATTCAGTACTTC	CASSDRPGTGKNIQYF
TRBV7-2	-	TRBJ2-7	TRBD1	TGTGCCAGCAGGCGGACAGGGTCCAATCCGGGCGAGCAGTACTTC	CASRRTGSNPGEQYF
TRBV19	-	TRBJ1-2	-	TGTGCCAGCTCGCGTCGGGGATCGACGGGTAACTCTGGCTACACCTTC	CASSRRGSTGNSGYTF
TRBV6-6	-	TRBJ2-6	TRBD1	TGTGCCAGCAGCGGAGGCGGACAGGAACGGGCCCGATTCTCTGGGGCCAACGTCCTGACTTTC	CASSGGGQERARFSGANVLTF
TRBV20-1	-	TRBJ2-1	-	TGCAGTGCCAGTAATTGGAGGGTCAATGAGCAGTTCTTC	CSASNWRVNEQFF
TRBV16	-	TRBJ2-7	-	TGTGCCAGCAGCCAATTTTCATCCTCCTACGAGCAGTACTTC	CASSQFSSSYEQYF
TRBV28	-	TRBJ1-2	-	TGTGCCAGCAGTCACCAGGACAGCATATATGGCTACACCTTC	CASSHQDSIYGYTF
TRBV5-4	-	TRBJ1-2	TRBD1	TGTGCCAGCAGCTTGGCGGGACAGACAATCTATGGCTACACCTTC	CASSLAGQTIYGYTF